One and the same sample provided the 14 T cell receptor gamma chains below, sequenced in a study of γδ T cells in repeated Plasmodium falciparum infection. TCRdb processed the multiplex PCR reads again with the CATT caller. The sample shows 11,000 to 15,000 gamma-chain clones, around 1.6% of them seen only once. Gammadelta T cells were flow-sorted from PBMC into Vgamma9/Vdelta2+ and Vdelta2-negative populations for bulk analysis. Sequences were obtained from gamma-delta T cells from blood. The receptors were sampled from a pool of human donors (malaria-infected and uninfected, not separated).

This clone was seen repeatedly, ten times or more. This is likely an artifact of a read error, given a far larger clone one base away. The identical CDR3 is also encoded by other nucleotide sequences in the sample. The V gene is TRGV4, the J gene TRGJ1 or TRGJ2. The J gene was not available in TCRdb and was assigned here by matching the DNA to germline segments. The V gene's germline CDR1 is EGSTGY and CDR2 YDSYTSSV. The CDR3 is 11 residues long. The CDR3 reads CATDLRDKKLF. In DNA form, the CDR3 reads TGCGCCACCGACCTCCGAGATAAGAAACTCTTT.

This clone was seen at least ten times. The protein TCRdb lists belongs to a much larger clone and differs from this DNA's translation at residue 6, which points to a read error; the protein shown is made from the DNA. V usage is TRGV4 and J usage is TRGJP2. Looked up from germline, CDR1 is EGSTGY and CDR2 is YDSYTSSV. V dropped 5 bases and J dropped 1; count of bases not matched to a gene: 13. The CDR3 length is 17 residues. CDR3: CATWARHPRSSDWIKTF. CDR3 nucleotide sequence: TGTGCCACCTGGGCCCGTCATCCACGTAGTAGTGATTGGATCAAGACGTTT.

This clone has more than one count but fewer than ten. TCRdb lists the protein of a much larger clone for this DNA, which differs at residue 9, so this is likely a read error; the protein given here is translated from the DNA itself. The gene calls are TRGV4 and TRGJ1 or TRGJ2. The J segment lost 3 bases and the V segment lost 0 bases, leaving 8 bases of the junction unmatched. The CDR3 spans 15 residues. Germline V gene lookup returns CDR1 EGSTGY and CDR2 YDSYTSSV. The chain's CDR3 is CATWDGPWGYYKKLF. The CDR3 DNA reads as TGTGCCACCTGGGATGGGCCGTGGGGTTATTATAAGAAACTCTTT.

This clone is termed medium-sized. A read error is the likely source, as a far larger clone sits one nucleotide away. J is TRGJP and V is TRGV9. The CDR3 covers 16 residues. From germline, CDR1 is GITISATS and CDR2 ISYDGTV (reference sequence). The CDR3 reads CALWEVQGLGKKIKVF. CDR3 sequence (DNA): TGTGCCTTGTGGGAGGTGCAAGGGTTGGGCAAAAAAATCAAGGTATTT.

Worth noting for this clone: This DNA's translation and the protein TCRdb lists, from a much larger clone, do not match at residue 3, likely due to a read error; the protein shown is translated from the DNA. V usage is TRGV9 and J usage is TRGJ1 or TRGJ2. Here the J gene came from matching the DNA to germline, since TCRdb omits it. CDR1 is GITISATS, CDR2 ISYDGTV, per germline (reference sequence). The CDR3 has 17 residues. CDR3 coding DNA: TGTGCCTGGTGGGAGGCCTACAAATATCAGAATTATTATAAGAAACTCTTT. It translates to CAWWEAYKYQNYYKKLF.

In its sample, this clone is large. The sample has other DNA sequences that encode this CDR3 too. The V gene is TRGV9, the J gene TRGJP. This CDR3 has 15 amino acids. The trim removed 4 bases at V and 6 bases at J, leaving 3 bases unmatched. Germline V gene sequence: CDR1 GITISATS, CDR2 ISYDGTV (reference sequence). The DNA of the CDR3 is TGTGCCTTGTGGGAACGAGAGTTGGGCAAAAAAATCAAGGTATTT. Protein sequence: CALWERELGKKIKVF.

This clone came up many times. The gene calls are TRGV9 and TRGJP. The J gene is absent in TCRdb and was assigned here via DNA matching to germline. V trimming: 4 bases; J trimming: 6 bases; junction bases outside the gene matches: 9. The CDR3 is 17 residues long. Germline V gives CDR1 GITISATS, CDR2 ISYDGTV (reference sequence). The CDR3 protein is CALWDLRGELGKKIKVF. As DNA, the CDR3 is TGTGCCTTGTGGGACCTGCGAGGAGAGTTGGGCAAAAAAATCAAGGTATTT.

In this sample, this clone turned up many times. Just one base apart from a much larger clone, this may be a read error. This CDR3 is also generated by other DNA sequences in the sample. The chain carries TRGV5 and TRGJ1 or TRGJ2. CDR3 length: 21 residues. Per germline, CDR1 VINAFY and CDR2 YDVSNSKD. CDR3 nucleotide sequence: TGCGCCACCTGGGACAGGCCTAAACTAACTCTATGCTCCGAGAATTATTATAAGAAACTCTTT. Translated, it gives CATWDRPKLTLCSENYYKKLF.

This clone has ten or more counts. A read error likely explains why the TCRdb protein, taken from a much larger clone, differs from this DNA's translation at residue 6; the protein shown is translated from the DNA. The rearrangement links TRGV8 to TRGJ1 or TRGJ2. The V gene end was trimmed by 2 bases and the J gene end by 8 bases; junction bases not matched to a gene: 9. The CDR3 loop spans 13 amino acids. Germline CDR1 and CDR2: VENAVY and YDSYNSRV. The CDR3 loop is CATWDKIKDKKLF. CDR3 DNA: TGTGCCACCTGGGATAAGATCAAAGATAAGAAACTCTTT.

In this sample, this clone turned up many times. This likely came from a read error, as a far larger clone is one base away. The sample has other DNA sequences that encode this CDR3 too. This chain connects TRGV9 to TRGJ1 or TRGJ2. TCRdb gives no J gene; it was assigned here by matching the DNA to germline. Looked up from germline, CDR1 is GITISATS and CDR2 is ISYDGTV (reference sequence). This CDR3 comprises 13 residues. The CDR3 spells CALWDPLSSKKLF. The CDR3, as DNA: TGCGCCTTGTGGGACCCCCTATCTTCAAAGAAACTCTTT.

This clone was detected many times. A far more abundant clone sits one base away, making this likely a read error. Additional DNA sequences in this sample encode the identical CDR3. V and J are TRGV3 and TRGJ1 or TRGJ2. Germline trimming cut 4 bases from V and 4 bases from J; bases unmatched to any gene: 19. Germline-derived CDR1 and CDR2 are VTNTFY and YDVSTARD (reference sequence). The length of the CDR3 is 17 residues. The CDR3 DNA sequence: TGTGCCACCTGGGATAGGCGAGGGCTGTTGGGATATTATAAGAAACTCTTT. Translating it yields CATWDRRGLLGYYKKLF.

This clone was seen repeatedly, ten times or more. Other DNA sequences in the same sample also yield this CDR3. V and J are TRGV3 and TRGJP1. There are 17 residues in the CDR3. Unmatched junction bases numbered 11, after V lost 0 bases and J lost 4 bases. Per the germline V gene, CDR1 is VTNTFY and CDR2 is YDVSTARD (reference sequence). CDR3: CATWDRPRIGTGWFKIF. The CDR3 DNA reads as TGTGCCACCTGGGACAGGCCCAGAATTGGCACTGGTTGGTTCAAGATATTT.

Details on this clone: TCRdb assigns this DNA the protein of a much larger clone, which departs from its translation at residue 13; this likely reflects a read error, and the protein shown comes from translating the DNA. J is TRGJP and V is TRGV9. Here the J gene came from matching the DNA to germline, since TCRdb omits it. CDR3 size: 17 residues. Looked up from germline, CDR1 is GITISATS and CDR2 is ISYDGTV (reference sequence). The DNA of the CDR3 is TGTGCCTTGTGGGAGGATCATCAAGAGTTGGGCAAAGAAATCAAGGTATTT. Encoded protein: CALWEDHQELGKEIKVF.

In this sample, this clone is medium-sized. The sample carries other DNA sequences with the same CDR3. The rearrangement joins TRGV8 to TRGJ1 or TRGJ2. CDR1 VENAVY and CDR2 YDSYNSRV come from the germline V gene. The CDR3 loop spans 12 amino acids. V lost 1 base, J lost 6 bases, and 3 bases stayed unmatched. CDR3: CATWDSRYKKLF. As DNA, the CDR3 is TGTGCCACCTGGGATAGTCGTTATAAGAAACTCTTT.